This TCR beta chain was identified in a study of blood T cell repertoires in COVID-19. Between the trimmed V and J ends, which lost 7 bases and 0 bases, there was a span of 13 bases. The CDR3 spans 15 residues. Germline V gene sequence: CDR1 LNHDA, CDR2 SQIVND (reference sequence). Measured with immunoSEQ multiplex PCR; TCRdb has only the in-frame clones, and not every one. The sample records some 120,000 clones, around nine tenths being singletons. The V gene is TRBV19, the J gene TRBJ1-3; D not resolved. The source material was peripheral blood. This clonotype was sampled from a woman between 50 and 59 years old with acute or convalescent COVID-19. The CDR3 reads CASTLLQSSGNTIYF. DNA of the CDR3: TGTGCCAGTACCTTACTTCAAAGCTCTGGAAACACCATATATTTT.